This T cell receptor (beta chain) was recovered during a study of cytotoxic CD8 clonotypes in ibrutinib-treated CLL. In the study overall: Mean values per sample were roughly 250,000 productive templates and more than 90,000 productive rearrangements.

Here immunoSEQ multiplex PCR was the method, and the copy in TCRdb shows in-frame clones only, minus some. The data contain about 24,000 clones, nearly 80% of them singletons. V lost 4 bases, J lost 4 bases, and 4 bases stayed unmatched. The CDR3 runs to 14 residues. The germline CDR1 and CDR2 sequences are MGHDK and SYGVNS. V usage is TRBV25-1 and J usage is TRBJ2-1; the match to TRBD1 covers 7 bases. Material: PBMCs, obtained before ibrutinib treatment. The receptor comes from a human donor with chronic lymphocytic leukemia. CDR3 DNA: TGTGCCAGCAGTGTCCAGGGGGAATACAATGAGCAGTTCTTC. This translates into CASSVQGEYNEQFF.